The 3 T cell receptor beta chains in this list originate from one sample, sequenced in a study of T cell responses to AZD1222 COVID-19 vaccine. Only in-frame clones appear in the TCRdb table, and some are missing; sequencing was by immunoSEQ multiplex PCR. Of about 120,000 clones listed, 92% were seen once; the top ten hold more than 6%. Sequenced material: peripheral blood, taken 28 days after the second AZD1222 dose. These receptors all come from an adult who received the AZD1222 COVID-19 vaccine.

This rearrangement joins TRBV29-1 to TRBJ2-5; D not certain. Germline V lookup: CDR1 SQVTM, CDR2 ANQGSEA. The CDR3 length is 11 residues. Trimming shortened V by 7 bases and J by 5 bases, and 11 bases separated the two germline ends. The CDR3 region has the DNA TGCAGCGCGGGTTTCTGGGAGACCCAGTACTTC. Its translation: CSAGFWETQYF.

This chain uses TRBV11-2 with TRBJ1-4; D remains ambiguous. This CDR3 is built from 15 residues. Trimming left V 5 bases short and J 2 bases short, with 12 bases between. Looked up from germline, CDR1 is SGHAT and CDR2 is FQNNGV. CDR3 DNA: TGTGCCAGCAGCCCTAGCGGGGTTACTAATGAAAAACTGTTTTTT. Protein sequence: CASSPSGVTNEKLFF.

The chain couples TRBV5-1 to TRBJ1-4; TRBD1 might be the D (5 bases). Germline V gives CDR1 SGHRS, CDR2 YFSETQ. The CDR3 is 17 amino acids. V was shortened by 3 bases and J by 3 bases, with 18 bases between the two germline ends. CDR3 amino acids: CASSSGPQRGANEKLFF. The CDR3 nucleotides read TGCGCCAGCAGCTCGGGACCGCAACGAGGGGCTAATGAAAAACTGTTTTTT.